The source of this T cell receptor beta chain is a study of blood T cell repertoires in COVID-19. This CDR3 region has 13 residues. Germline CDR1 reads SNHLY; CDR2 reads FYNNEI. V was pared by 6 bases and J by 7 bases, with 7 bases of the junction left unmatched. TCRdb keeps only in-frame clones here, not all; method: immunoSEQ multiplex PCR. This sample has 110,000 to 150,000 clones; 76% occur once, and the top ten carry less than 4.5%. What was sequenced was peripheral blood. V is TRBV2 and J is TRBJ1-1, with 8 bases identical to TRBD1. The origin of this receptor is a man between 60 and 70 years old with acute or convalescent COVID-19. The CDR3 DNA follows: TGTGCCAGCAGCGAGACAGGGGAATTTGAAGCTTTCTTT. Translated: CASSETGEFEAFF.